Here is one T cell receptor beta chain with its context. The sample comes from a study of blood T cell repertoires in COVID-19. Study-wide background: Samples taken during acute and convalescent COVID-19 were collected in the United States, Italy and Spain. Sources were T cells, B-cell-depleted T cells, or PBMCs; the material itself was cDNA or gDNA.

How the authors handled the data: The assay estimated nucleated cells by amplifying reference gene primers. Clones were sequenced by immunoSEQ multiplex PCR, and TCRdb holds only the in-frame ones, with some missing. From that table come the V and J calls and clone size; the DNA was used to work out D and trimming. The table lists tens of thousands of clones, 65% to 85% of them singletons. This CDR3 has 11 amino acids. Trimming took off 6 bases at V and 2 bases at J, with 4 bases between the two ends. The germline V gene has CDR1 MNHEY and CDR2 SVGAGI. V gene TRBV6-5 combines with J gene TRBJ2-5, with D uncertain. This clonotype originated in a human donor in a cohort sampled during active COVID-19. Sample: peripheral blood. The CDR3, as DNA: TGTGCCAGCAGCACACAAGAGACCCAGTACTTC. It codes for CASSTQETQYF.